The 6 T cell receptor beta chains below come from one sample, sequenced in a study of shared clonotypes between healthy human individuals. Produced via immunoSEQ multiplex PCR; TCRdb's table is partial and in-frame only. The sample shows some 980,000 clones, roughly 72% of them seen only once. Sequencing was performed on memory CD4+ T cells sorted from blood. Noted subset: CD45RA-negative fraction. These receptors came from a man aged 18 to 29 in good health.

The CDR3 is CASWKESYGYTF. The DNA for the CDR3 is TGTGCCAGCTGGAAAGAGAGCTATGGCTACACCTTC. The chain links TRBV6-6 to TRBJ1-2; no reliable D call. The CDR3 has 12 amino acids. V shed 8 bases and J shed 4 bases, with 11 bases lying between them. From germline, CDR1 is MNHNY and CDR2 SVGAGI (reference sequence).

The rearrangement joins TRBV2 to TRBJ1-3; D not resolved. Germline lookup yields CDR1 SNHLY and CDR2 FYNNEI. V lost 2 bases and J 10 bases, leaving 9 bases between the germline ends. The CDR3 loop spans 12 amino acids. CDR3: CASSEQPGTIYF. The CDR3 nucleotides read TGTGCCAGCAGTGAACAACCCGGGACCATATATTTT.

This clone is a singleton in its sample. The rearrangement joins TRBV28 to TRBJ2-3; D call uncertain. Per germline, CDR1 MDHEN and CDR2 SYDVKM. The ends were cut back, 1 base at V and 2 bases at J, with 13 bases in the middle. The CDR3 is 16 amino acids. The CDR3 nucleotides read TGTGCCAGCAGTTTATCAGCAGGACCCTACACAGATACGCAGTATTTT. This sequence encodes CASSLSAGPYTDTQYF.

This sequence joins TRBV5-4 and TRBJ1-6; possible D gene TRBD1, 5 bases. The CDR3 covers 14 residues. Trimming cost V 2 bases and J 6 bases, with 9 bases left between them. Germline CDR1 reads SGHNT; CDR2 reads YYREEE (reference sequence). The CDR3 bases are TGTGCCAGCAGCTTAAAGGGGATTAATTCACCCCTCCACTTT. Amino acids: CASSLKGINSPLHF.

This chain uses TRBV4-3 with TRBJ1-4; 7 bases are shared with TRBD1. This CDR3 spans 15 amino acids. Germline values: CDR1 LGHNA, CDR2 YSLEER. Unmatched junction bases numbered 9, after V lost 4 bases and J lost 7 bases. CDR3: CASSLSDRVGEKLFF. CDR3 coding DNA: TGCGCCAGCAGCCTCTCTGACAGGGTTGGTGAAAAACTGTTTTTT.

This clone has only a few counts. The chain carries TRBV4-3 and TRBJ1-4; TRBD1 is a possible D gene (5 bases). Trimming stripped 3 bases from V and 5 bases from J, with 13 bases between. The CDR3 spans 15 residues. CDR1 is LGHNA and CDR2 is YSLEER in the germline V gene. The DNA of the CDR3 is TGCGCCAGCAGCCAGGATGACAGCTGGAATGAAAAACTGTTTTTT. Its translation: CASSQDDSWNEKLFF.